These T cell receptor beta chains were read from a single sample in a study of cytomegalovirus exposure and HLA in healthy donors. Data came from immunoSEQ multiplex PCR; TCRdb stores just in-frame clones and leaves some out. The data show 100,000 to 150,000 clones, with 83% seen just once and around 1.2% held by the top ten. Sequenced: PBMCs. The receptor source for this set is a girl aged 2 to 10 in good health and CMV-seronegative. CDR3s include the opening cysteine and the closing phenylalanine or tryptophan. The D gene is left open where the match is weak. Clone size, where shown, is once, few, many, or a class for clones that have expanded.

TRBV19	few	-	TRBJ2-7	TGTGCCAGTAGTATATCGGGTGTACCCTACGAGCAGTACTTC	CASSISGVPYEQYF
TRBV28	-	-	TRBJ1-5	TGTGCCAGCAGTATCCGCGGGGTGAGCCTTCTTTTT	CASSIRGVSLLF
TRBV4-1	once	-	TRBJ2-1	TGCGCCAGCAGCCAAGATGGGCAGGGGTTTAATGAGCAGTTCTTC	CASSQDGQGFNEQFF
TRBV18	-	TRBD2	TRBJ2-1	TGTGCCAGCTCACCACATCTGGGACTAGCGGGAAATGAGCAGTTCTTC	CASSPHLGLAGNEQFF
TRBV20-1	-	-	TRBJ2-3	TGCAGTGCCGGGTATACGCAGTATTTT	CSAGYTQYF
TRBV18	-	-	TRBJ1-2	TGTGCCAGCTCACCCCCGGGGAACTATGGCTACACCTTC	CASSPPGNYGYTF
TRBV4-1	-	TRBD1	TRBJ2-7	TGCGCCAGCAGCCAAGGGGGGAACAGGGGCTCCTACGAGCAGTACTTC	CASSQGGNRGSYEQYF
TRBV5-1	-	TRBD2	TRBJ2-3	TGCGCCAGCAGCTTGGGGACTAGCGGGGGGATAGATACGCAGTATTTT	CASSLGTSGGIDTQYF
TRBV4-2	-	-	TRBJ2-1	TGTGCCAGCAGCCATACAGGGCTGGATGAGCAGTTCTTC	CASSHTGLDEQFF
TRBV6-6	few	TRBD2	TRBJ2-7	TGTGCCAGCAGTAGCGGGAGAGACGAGCAGTACTTC	CASSSGRDEQYF
TRBV4-3	few	-	TRBJ1-1	TGCGCCAGCAGCCAAGCGGAGAGGAACACTGAAGCTTTCTTT	CASSQAERNTEAFF
TRBV5-1	-	-	TRBJ1-1	TGCGCCAGCAGCCCACAGGGGAACACTGAAGCTTTCTTT	CASSPQGNTEAFF
TRBV2	-	-	TRBJ2-5	TGTGCCAGCAGTGAAGTAGTCCAAGAGACCCAGTACTTC	CASSEVVQETQYF
TRBV5-6	-	-	TRBJ2-7	TGTGCCAGCAGCTTGATAGGGGGTTTGGGCGAGCAGTACTTC	CASSLIGGLGEQYF
TRBV11-2	-	-	TRBJ2-1	TGTGCCAGCAGCTCTGTCGGGAATGAGCAGTTCTTC	CASSSVGNEQFF
TRBV30	-	TRBD1	TRBJ2-7	TGTGCCTGGAGTGTACGGGACAGTATCGTCTACGAGCAGTACTTC	CAWSVRDSIVYEQYF
TRBV7-8	-	TRBD2	TRBJ2-5	TGTGCCAGCAGTCGGAGGGACTACCCAAAGATGGAGACCCAGTACTTC	CASSRRDYPKMETQYF
TRBV30	-	-	TRBJ2-2	TGTGCCTGGAGTGTAGAGGGGGAATACACCGGGGAGCTGTTTTTT	CAWSVEGEYTGELFF
TRBV5-1	-	TRBD1	TRBJ2-5	TGCGCCAGCAGCACCTCGACAGGGGGGGAGACCCAGTACTTC	CASSTSTGGETQYF
TRBV11-1	-	TRBD1	TRBJ1-2	TGTGCCAGCAGCCCCATCACCGGGACAGGGAATGGCTACACCTTC	CASSPITGTGNGYTF
TRBV6-1	once	-	TRBJ2-5	TGTGCCAGCAGTGAAGATTCCGGGGTGACCCAGTACTTC	CASSEDSGVTQYF
TRBV6-4	-	TRBD1	TRBJ2-3	TGTGCCAGCAGTGACCGGGACAGGCCCACAGATACGCAGTATTTT	CASSDRDRPTDTQYF
TRBV12-5	-	TRBD1	TRBJ1-5	TGTGCTAGTGGTCCAACAGGGGGCGGGCAGCCCCAGCATTTT	CASGPTGGGQPQHF
TRBV19	-	TRBD2	TRBJ2-1	TGTGCCAGTAGTACTAGCGGGAGTTACAATGAGCAGTTCTTC	CASSTSGSYNEQFF
TRBV28	-	TRBD1	TRBJ2-2	TGTGCCAGCAGTCCGACAGGGGACACCGGGGAGCTGTTTTTT	CASSPTGDTGELFF
TRBV30	-	-	TRBJ2-4	TGTGCCTGGAGTGTAGGAGGGCTAACACAGGGGTCCCCCAAAAACATTCAGTACTTC	CAWSVGGLTQGSPKNIQYF
TRBV4-1	-	-	TRBJ2-7	TGCGCCAGCAGCCAAGAGGCTAGCGCACCCTACGAGCAGTACTTC	CASSQEASAPYEQYF
TRBV5-6	-	TRBD1	TRBJ2-5	TGTGCCAGCAGCTTGGCCGGGACAGTGGGGCAGTACTTC	CASSLAGTVGQYF
TRBV5-8	-	-	TRBJ1-6	TGTGCCAGCAGCCCGGGGGTTGCCTATAATTCACCCCTCCACTTT	CASSPGVAYNSPLHF
TRBV19	-	TRBD1	TRBJ1-4	TGTGCCAGTAGTATAGTTGGACAGGCCTATGAAAAACTGTTTTTT	CASSIVGQAYEKLFF
TRBV5-1	-	-	TRBJ2-1	TGCGCCAGCAGCTTATCATCCGGGACTCTAAGCTCCTACAATGAGCAGTTCTTC	CASSLSSGTLSSYNEQFF
TRBV28	-	TRBD1	TRBJ2-7	TGTGCCAGCAGTTGGACAGGGACCTACGAGCAGTACTTC	CASSWTGTYEQYF
TRBV5-1	-	TRBD1	TRBJ2-7	TGCGCCAGCAGCACCCAAAGACAGGGGAACGAGCAGTACTTC	CASSTQRQGNEQYF
TRBV5-1	-	-	TRBJ2-7	TGCGCCAGCAGCTTGTCAGACACCCTCTCCTACGAGCAGTACTTC	CASSLSDTLSYEQYF
TRBV4-2	-	-	TRBJ2-5	TGTGCCAGCAGCCAGGGCAGGCAAGAGACCCAGTACTTC	CASSQGRQETQYF
TRBV27	few	-	TRBJ2-1	TGTGCCAGCAGTTCCAGGGTGCATGAGCAGTTCTTC	CASSSRVHEQFF
TRBV29-1	-	TRBD2	TRBJ2-7	TGCAGCGAACGAGGCTGGACTAGCGGGGCCTCCTACGAGCAGTACTTC	CSERGWTSGASYEQYF
TRBV5-1	-	TRBD2	TRBJ2-1	TGCGCCAGCAGCAGTACTAGCGGGAGGGCTGAGCAGTTCTTC	CASSSTSGRAEQFF
TRBV28	once	-	TRBJ2-5	TGTGCCAGCAGGCTCGCGGCTATCCAAGAGACCCAGTACTTC	CASRLAAIQETQYF